This T cell receptor (beta chain) appears in the sequencing data of a study of T-cell memory formation after mild COVID-19. Losses at the gene ends were 4 bases for V and 7 bases for J; bases not matched to a gene: 12. The length of the CDR3 is 16 residues. Each CDR3 protein is one row after TCRdb ran MiXCR on the 5' RACE reads. The table records about 160,000 distinct CDR3 sequences, roughly 28% of them present only once. This TCR was sampled from an adult woman who had mild COVID-19 (a few samples of this study predate the infection). Cell type and time point are not known. This chain uses TRBV12-3 or TRBV12-4 with TRBJ2-3, with TRBD2 matching over 9 bases. Sequencing was done on a sample of PBMCs or a T cell subset sorted from them (not recorded which). The chain's CDR3 is CASSSPLAGGGHTQYF. The CDR3 DNA sequence: TGTGCCAGCAGTTCCCCGTTGGCGGGAGGGGGACATACGCAGTATTTT.